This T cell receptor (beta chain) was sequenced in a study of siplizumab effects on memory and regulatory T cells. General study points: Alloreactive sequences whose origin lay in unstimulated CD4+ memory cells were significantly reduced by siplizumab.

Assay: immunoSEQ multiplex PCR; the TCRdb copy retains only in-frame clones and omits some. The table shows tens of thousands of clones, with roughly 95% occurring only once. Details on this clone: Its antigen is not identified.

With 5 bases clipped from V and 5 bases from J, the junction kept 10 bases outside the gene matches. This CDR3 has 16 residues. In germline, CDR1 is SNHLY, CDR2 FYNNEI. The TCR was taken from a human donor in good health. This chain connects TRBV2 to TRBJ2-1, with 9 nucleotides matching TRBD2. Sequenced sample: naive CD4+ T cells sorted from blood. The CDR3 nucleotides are TGTGCCAGCAGTTCGGTAAGCGGGGGGCGGGACAATGAGCAGTTCTTC. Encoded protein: CASSSVSGGRDNEQFF.